This TCR beta chain was recovered during a study of blood T cell repertoires in COVID-19. As originally analysed: Amplification from reference gene primers served as the basis for estimated nucleated cell counts. TCRdb's table, derived via immunoSEQ multiplex PCR, lists solely in-frame clones and lacks some. V and J calls and clone size come straight from that table; D and trimming were deduced from the DNA. The data hold 60,000 to 70,000 clones, with around 93% observed a single time. This clonotype was obtained from a human donor in a cohort sampled during active COVID-19. Sequencing input: peripheral blood.

CDR3 protein: CSVDDNSYEQYF. The CDR3 coding sequence is TGCAGCGTTGACGACAACTCCTACGAGCAGTACTTC. J is TRBJ2-7 and V is TRBV29-1; D unclear. Germline V CDR1 and CDR2: SQVTM, ANQGSEA. V was trimmed by 3 bases and J by 0 bases, leaving 6 bases between them. This CDR3 contains 12 residues.